These T cell receptor beta chains were read from a single sample in a study of shared clonotypes between healthy human individuals. The assay was immunoSEQ multiplex PCR, and TCRdb's table has in-frame clones only and misses some. The sample has around 990,000 clones, about 72% seen once. Sequencing input: memory CD4+ T cells from PBMCs. These receptors were collected from a man aged 18 to 29 in good health. Some clones in this sample may be carry-over from other donors' samples. The CDR3 runs from the conserved cysteine through the conserved F or W. The order of the fields is CDR3 protein, CDR3 DNA, V gene, J gene, D gene, clone size. A D gene is named only where the DNA matches it firmly. Expanded clones are given a class, and other clones once, few, many or no size at all.

CASSVGSNTGELFF	TGTGCCAGCAGTGTCGGGTCGAACACCGGGGAGCTGTTTTTT	TRBV25-1	TRBJ2-2	.	few
CASRKRVREETQYF	TGTGCCAGCAGGAAGCGCGTGCGGGAAGAGACCCAGTACTTC	TRBV5-4	TRBJ2-5	.	.
CASSLTTGRLYEQYF	TGCGCCAGCAGCTTAACAACGGGAAGACTCTACGAGCAGTACTTC	TRBV5-1	TRBJ2-7	.	.
CARSSGTDENSNQPQHF	TGTGCCAGAAGCTCCGGGACAGACGAGAACAGCAATCAGCCCCAGCATTTT	TRBV5-3	TRBJ1-5	TRBD1	.
CASSFTGRAWDTEAFF	TGTGCCAGCAGCTTCACAGGGCGCGCCTGGGACACTGAAGCTTTCTTT	TRBV5-6	TRBJ1-1	.	.
CASSDVTSGSYEQYF	TGTGCCAGCAGTGACGTCACTAGCGGCTCCTACGAGCAGTACTTC	TRBV2	TRBJ2-7	TRBD2	many
CASSWPSRGAGDEQYF	TGCGCCAGCAGCTGGCCCTCCCGGGGGGCAGGTGACGAGCAGTACTTC	TRBV5-1	TRBJ2-7	.	.
CASSPGLAEADTQYF	TGTGCCAGCAGCCCAGGACTAGCGGAAGCAGATACGCAGTATTTT	TRBV7-3	TRBJ2-3	TRBD2	.
CASSIDRRRSDTQYF	TGTGCCAGCAGCATCGACAGGCGACGTTCAGATACGCAGTATTTT	TRBV7-2	TRBJ2-3	.	.
CASSLVRDRGEKLFF	TGTGCCAGCAGTTTGGTCCGGGACAGGGGAGAAAAACTGTTTTTT	TRBV28	TRBJ1-4	TRBD1	.